This T cell receptor beta chain is from a study of T-cell reconstitution after alpha-beta-depleted transplantation in children. General study results and limits: Elevated TCRbeta diversity at day 60 was traced, in some patients, to surviving recipient T cells and thymic progenitors.

Worth noting for this clonotype: Its target is not known.

The library targeted TCRbeta and was prepared with unique molecular identifiers. TCRdb re-derived calls from the PCR reads in MiXCR, one entry per CDR3 protein. Of 440,000 or so distinct CDR3 sequences listed, roughly 44% are singletons. The CDR3 is 12 residues long. V shed 1 base and J shed 2 bases, with 0 bases lying between them. CDR1 and CDR2 (germline): DFQATT, SNEGSKA (reference sequence). The sample in question was PBMCs, obtained before TCRalphabeta/CD19-depleted stem cell transplant. The origin of this receptor is a girl between 2 and 10 years old with aplastic anemia, due to receive a stem cell transplant. The chain links TRBV20-1 to TRBJ2-6; no definite D call. The CDR3 loop reads CSARAGANVLTF. The CDR3 coding sequence is TGCAGTGCTAGAGCTGGGGCCAACGTCCTGACTTTC.